These 6 T cell receptor beta chains were all obtained from the same sample, sequenced in a study of shared clonotypes between healthy human individuals. Generated by immunoSEQ multiplex PCR, the TCRdb table keeps only in-frame clones and is missing some. The repertoire includes 900,000 to 1,200,000 clones, around 78% of them detected once, and around 0.6% sits in the top ten. The specimen sequenced was memory CD4+ T cells from PBMCs. As for subset: CD45RA-negative fraction. These receptors all come from a young man in good health. Some clones in this sample may be carry-over from other donors' samples.

Worth noting for this clone: This same CDR3 is encoded by further DNA sequences in the sample. The chain has TRBV5-1 and TRBJ2-5; D is unclear. Germline CDR1 is SGHRS and CDR2 is YFSETQ. With 0 bases removed from V and 2 bases from J, the gap between germline ends came to 5 bases. CDR3 length equals 13 residues. This CDR3 is CASSLGSQETQYF. The CDR3 region has the DNA TGCGCCAGCAGCTTGGGATCGCAAGAGACCCAGTACTTC.

The V and J genes are TRBV2 and TRBJ1-6; D is possibly TRBD1 (6 bases). The CDR3 is 15 residues long. Germline V gene lookup returns CDR1 SNHLY and CDR2 FYNNEI. Trimming left V 6 bases short and J 9 bases short, with 18 bases between. The CDR3 DNA is TGTGCCAGCAGCCTTCCACAGGGAAGGGCTTCACCCCTCCACTTT. This translates into CASSLPQGRASPLHF.

The chain has TRBV27 and TRBJ2-7, with D possibly TRBD2 on 7 matching bases. The germline CDR1 and CDR2 sequences are MNHEY and SMNVEV (reference sequence). Deletions cut 6 bases from V and 4 bases from J, with 16 bases between. The CDR3 has 14 residues. The CDR3 nucleotides are TGTGCCAGCAGAGGGTGGGGGGGCGCGTACGAGCAGTACTTC. Translating it yields CASRGWGGAYEQYF.

This CDR3 is CASSQGQGPFGEKLFF. Written as DNA, the CDR3 is TGTGCCAGCAGTCAGGGACAGGGGCCTTTCGGTGAAAAACTGTTTTTT. This chain uses TRBV6-6 with TRBJ1-4, with 10 bases lining up with TRBD1. The V gene's germline CDR1 is MNHNY and CDR2 SVGAGI (reference sequence). With V trimmed by 5 bases and J by 7 bases, 10 bases remained unmatched. This CDR3 has 16 residues.

This clone has ten or more counts. The rearrangement links TRBV9 to TRBJ2-2; 7 nucleotides match TRBD2. The germline CDR1 and CDR2 sequences are SGDLS and YYNGEE. This CDR3 comprises 16 residues. Germline trimming cut 3 bases from V and 0 bases from J; bases unmatched to any gene: 5. CDR3 sequence: CASSARLATNTGELFF. The CDR3 DNA is TGTGCCAGCAGCGCCAGACTAGCCACGAACACCGGGGAGCTGTTTTTT.

This clone appeared once. The chain recombines TRBV9 with TRBJ2-5, with D perhaps matching TRBD1 (5 bases). This CDR3 has 15 amino acids. Trimming cost V 3 bases and J 5 bases, with 17 bases left between them. Germline assignment: CDR1 SGDLS and CDR2 YYNGEE. CDR3 protein: CASSGGPTPRETQYF. In nucleotides, the CDR3 is TGTGCCAGCAGCGGGGGCCCTACCCCCCGGGAGACCCAGTACTTC.